The 13 T cell receptor beta chains below all came from one sample that was sequenced in a study of T cells in women clearing cervical HPV infection. Libraries were prepared by immunoSEQ multiplex PCR; TCRdb keeps only in-frame clonotypes and omits some of them. In all, the sample yields about 27,000 clones. The sample was blood buffy coat. The origin of the receptors is a woman between 18 and 70 years old with a cervical HPV16 infection that either progressed to CIN3+ or cleared (not recorded which).

Of note for this clone: From the germline J gene comes the end of the CDR3, since the read stops 3 residues before it. The chain recombines TRBV29-1 with TRBJ2-3, with 13 positions matching TRBD2. J lost 1 base, V lost 7 bases, and 11 bases had no gene match. Germline values: CDR1 SQVTM, CDR2 ANQGSEA. The CDR3 totals 17 residues. Here the CDR3 reads CSAEGLAGSPRTDTQYF. Partial CDR3 DNA: TGCAGCGCCGAGGGACTAGCGGGATCGCCCCGCACAGATACG.

Comments on this clone: Read data end 3 residues before the CDR3 end; the end is taken from the germline J gene. This chain uses TRBV19 with TRBJ1-2; no reliable D call. The CDR3 has 13 amino acids. Germline V CDR1 and CDR2: LNHDA, SQIVND (reference sequence). V shed 3 bases and J shed 7 bases, with 12 bases lying between them. This CDR3 reads CASSIPLSPGYTF. Incomplete CDR3 DNA: TGTGCCAGTAGTATCCCCCTATCGCCTGGC.

By frequency, this clone registers medium-sized. The read ends 3 residues early relative to the CDR3; the germline J gene fills the gap. The chain has TRBV29-1 and TRBJ2-3, with 8 bases aligning to TRBD2. CDR1 is SQVTM and CDR2 is ANQGSEA in the germline V gene. The CDR3 is 14 residues long. V shed 1 base, J shed 4 bases, and the junction held 4 bases outside the gene matches. CDR3 residues: CSVEGAGGADTQYF. The DNA read from the CDR3 is TGCAGCGTTGAAGGGGCGGGAGGCGCAGATACG.

With respect to this clone: The CDR3 extends 3 residues past the end of the read, so its final part is completed from the germline J gene. The chain carries TRBV10-2 and TRBJ2-4; weak D call: TRBD2 (5 bases). Germline assignment: CDR1 WSHSY and CDR2 SAAADI. The CDR3 has 19 residues. Trimming took off 0 bases at V and 0 bases at J, with 18 bases between the two ends. The sequenced part of the CDR3 DNA is TGCGCCAGCAGTGAGTCCCGTCGGCTAGCTGACGTAGCCAAAAACATT. Translated, it gives CASSESRRLADVAKNI. The full-length CDR3 reads as CASSESRRLADVAKNIQYF.

Of note for this clone: The CDR3 end is not reached by the read, which stops 3 residues before it; the germline J gene fills it in. The V gene is TRBV28, the J gene TRBJ2-1; 11 nucleotides match TRBD2. Germline loops: CDR1 MDHEN, CDR2 SYDVKM. CDR3 length: 15 amino acids. V was clipped by 3 bases and J by 8 bases; unmatched bases: 6. CDR3 DNA (partial): TGTGCCAGCAGTTTCGGGACTAGCGGAGTGGATGAG. Translating gives CASSFGTSGVDE. The full CDR3 reads CASSFGTSGVDEQFF.

The CDR3 loop reads CSVGDNGYTF. The sequenced part of the CDR3 DNA is TGCAGCGTTGGCGATAATGGC. This chain connects TRBV29-1 to TRBJ1-2; D is undetermined. The CDR3 end falls 3 residues outside the read, so it is completed with the germline J gene. Germline CDR1 is SQVTM and CDR2 is ANQGSEA. V dropped 4 bases and J dropped 6 bases, with 6 bases sitting between them. The CDR3 sequence is 10 residues long. The variable domain in full, with the rest retrieved from reference TRBV29-1 and TRBJ1-2, is SAVISQKPSRDICQRGTSLTIQCQVDSQVTMMFWYRQQPGQSLTLIATANQGSEATYESGFVIDKFPISRPNLTFSTLTVSNMSPEDSSIYLCSVGDNGYTFGSGTRLTVV.

A note on this clone: The read is 3 residues too short to cover the CDR3 end, so that end is filled in from the germline J gene. The chain uses TRBV19 and TRBJ1-6; 7 bases fit TRBD1. Germline assignment: CDR1 LNHDA and CDR2 SQIVND (reference sequence). CDR3 length: 15 amino acids. V shed 0 bases, J shed 4 bases, and the junction held 0 bases outside the gene matches. The sequenced part of the CDR3 DNA is TGTGCCAGTAGTATAGAGACAGGGTATAATTCACCC. Translation gives CASSIETGYNSP. The full CDR3 is CASSIETGYNSPLHF.

Notes on this clone: The read ends 3 residues shy of where the CDR3 ends; the end is completed using the germline J gene. The J gene is TRBJ2-7, the V gene TRBV5-1; D is perhaps TRBD1 (6 bases). The V gene's germline CDR1 is SGHRS and CDR2 YFSETQ. V was clipped by 0 bases and J by 3 bases, with 13 bases between them. The CDR3 spans 15 residues. CDR3 DNA, as far as it was read: TGCGCCAGCAGCTTGGAGACAGGACCTTACTACGAG. It codes for CASSLETGPYYE. The CDR3 in full is CASSLETGPYYEQYF.

About this clone itself: The read halts 3 residues ahead of the CDR3 end, with the missing end drawn from the germline J gene. V usage is TRBV19 and J usage is TRBJ2-3; 8 positions agree with TRBD1. Trimming removed 0 bases from V and 5 bases from J; junction bases left unmatched: 4. CDR3 size: 15 residues. Germline V lookup: CDR1 LNHDA, CDR2 SQIVND (reference sequence). Incomplete CDR3 DNA: TGTGCCAGTAGTATAGACCAGGGGGCAGGAGATACG. The encoded protein is CASSIDQGAGDT. The whole CDR3 protein reads CASSIDQGAGDTQYF.

CDR3 bases read: TGTGCCTCTACACTAGCGGGAGGGCTGGACGAG. The encoded protein is CASTLAGGLDE. The full-length CDR3 reads as CASTLAGGLDEQYF. V and J are TRBV30 and TRBJ2-7, with 13 bases fitting TRBD2. The sequence runs out 3 residues before the end of the CDR3; the remainder is reconstructed from the germline J gene. V gave up 7 bases and J gave up 5 bases; unmatched junction bases: 8. Looked up from germline, CDR1 is GTSNPN and CDR2 is SVGIG (reference sequence). The CDR3 is 14 amino acids.

In regard to this clone: The CDR3 is cut off 3 residues early in the read; its end comes from the germline J gene. The chain couples TRBV19 to TRBJ1-6; 10 nucleotides align to TRBD1. Trimming removed 3 bases from V and 10 bases from J; junction bases left unmatched: 9. CDR1 and CDR2 from the germline V gene are LNHDA and SQIVND (reference sequence). CDR3 length: 16 amino acids. The CDR3 is CASSIVPTGGLSPLHF. The DNA read from the CDR3 is TGTGCCAGTAGTATCGTTCCGACAGGGGGCCTATCACCC.

For this clone: The read ends 3 residues shy of where the CDR3 ends; the end is completed using the germline J gene. The rearrangement links TRBV10-3 to TRBJ1-5; D is undetermined. Trimming cost V 3 bases and J 0 bases, with 9 bases left between them. The germline CDR1 and CDR2 sequences are ENHRY and SYGVKD. This CDR3 region has 15 residues. This chain's CDR3 is CAISEGSYSNQPQHF. CDR3 bases read: TGTGCCATCAGTGAAGGGTCTTATAGCAATCAGCCC.

Remarks on this clone: The read terminates 3 residues ahead of where the CDR3 ends, so the germline J gene completes it. The chain has TRBV12-5 and TRBJ2-7, with 7 bases lining up with TRBD1. V lost 9 bases, J lost 2 bases, and 4 bases stayed unmatched. From germline, CDR1 is LGHNT and CDR2 FRNRAP. The CDR3 is 12 amino acids. The sequenced CDR3 bases are TGTGCTAGCGGGACAGTGCCCTACGAG. Its protein product is CASGTVPYE. The entire CDR3 protein is CASGTVPYEQYF. Complete variable domain (other parts from reference TRBV12-5 and TRBJ2-7): DARVTQTPRHKVTEMGQEVTMRCQPILGHNTVFWYRQTMMQGLELLAYFRNRAPLDDSGMPKDRFSAEMPDATLATLKIQPSEPRDSAVYFCASGTVPYEQYFGPGTRLTVT.